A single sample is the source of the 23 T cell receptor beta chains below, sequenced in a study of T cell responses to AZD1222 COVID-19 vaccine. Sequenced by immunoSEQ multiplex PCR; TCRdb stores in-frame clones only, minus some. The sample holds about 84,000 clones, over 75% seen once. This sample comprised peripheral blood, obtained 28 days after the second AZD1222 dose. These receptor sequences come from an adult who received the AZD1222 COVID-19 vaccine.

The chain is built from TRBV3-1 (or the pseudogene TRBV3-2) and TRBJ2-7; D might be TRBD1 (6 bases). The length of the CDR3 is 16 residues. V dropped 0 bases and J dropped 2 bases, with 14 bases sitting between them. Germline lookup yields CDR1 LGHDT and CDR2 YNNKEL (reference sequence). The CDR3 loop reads CASSQEMSGGAYEQYF. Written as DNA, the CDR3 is TGTGCCAGCAGCCAAGAGATGAGTGGGGGCGCCTACGAGCAGTACTTC.

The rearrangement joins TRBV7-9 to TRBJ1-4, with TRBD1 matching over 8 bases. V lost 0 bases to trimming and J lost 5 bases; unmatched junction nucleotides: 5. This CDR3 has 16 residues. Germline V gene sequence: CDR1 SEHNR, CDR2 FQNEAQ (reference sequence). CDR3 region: CASSLALGQANEKLFF. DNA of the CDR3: TGTGCCAGCAGCTTAGCCTTGGGACAGGCAAATGAAAAACTGTTTTTT.

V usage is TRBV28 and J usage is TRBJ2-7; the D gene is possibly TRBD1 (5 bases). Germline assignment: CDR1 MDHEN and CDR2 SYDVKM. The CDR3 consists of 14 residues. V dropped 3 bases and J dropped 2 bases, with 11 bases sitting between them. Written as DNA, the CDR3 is TGTGCCAGCAGTTTCCTAGGGGCGACCTACGAGCAGTACTTC. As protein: CASSFLGATYEQYF.

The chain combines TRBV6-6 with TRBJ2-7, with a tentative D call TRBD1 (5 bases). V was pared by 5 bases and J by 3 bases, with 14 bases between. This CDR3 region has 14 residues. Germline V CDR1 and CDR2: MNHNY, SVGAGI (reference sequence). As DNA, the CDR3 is TGTGCCAGCAGTACGACAGACCTAAACTACGAGCAGTACTTC. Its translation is CASSTTDLNYEQYF.

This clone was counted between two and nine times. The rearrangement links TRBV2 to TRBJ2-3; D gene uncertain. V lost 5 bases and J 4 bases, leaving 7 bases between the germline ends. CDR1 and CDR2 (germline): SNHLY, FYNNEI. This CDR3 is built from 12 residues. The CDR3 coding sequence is TGTGCCAGCAGTCTATTCCCAGATACGCAGTATTTT. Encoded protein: CASSLFPDTQYF.

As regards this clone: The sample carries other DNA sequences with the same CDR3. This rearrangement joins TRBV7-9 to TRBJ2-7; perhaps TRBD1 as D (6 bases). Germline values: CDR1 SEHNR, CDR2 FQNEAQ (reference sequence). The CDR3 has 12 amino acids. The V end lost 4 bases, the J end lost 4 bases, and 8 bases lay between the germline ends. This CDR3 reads CASSSQGYEQYF. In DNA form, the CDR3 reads TGTGCCAGCAGCTCACAGGGTTACGAGCAGTACTTC.

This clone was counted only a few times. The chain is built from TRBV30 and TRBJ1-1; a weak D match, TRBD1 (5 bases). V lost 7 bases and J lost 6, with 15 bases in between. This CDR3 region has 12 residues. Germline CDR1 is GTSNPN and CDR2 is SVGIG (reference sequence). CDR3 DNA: TGTGCCTTGCACAGCACGGGGGCTGAAGCTTTCTTT. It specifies CALHSTGAEAFF.

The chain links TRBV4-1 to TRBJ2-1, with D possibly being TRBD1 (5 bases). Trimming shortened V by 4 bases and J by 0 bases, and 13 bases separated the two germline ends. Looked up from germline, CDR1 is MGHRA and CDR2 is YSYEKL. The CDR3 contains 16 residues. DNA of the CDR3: TGCGCCAGCAGCCCCATACGACAGCACTCCTACAATGAGCAGTTCTTC. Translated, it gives CASSPIRQHSYNEQFF.

CDR3 bases: TGTGCCAGCAGCCAAGATAAGGGGACCCTTCGATTTTCTTTCTATGGCTACACCTTC. Translation: CASSQDKGTLRFSFYGYTF. J is TRBJ1-2 and V is TRBV3-1 (or the pseudogene TRBV3-2); possibly TRBD1 for D (5 bases). The CDR3 is 19 residues long. Trimming removed 0 bases at V and 4 bases at J, with 24 bases between. Germline values: CDR1 LGHDT, CDR2 YNNKEL (reference sequence).

CDR3 residues: CASSLKDSGNTIYF. CDR3 nucleotide sequence: TGTGCCAGCAGTTTGAAGGATTCTGGAAACACCATATATTTT. This chain connects TRBV27 to TRBJ1-3; no reliable D call. Germline CDR1 MNHEY, CDR2 SMNVEV (reference sequence). The length of the CDR3 is 14 residues. V lost 3 bases to trimming and J lost 1 base, with 7 bases between them.

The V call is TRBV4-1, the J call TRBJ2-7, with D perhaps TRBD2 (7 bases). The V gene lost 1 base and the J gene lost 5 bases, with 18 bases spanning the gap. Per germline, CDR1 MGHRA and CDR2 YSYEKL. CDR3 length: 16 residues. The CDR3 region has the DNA TGCGCCAGCAGCCAAGCCGGGGGGCCTTTCAGAGACGAGCAGTACTTC. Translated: CASSQAGGPFRDEQYF.

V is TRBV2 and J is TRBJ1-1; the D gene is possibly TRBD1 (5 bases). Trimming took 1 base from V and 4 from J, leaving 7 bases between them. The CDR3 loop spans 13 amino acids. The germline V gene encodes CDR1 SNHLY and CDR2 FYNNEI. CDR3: CASSEVGATEAFF. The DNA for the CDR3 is TGTGCCAGCAGTGAAGTAGGGGCCACTGAAGCTTTCTTT.

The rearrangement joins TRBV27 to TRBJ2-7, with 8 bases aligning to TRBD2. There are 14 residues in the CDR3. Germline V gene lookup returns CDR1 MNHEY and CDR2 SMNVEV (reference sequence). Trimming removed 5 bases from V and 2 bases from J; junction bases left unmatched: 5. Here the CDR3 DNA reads TGTGCCAGCAGTCCCCAGCGGGGGCCCTACGAGCAGTACTTC. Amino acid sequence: CASSPQRGPYEQYF.

CDR3 DNA: TGTGCCAGCAGCCCCACAGGTGACTATGGCTACACCTTC. This codes for CASSPTGDYGYTF. The chain has TRBV3-1 (or the pseudogene TRBV3-2) and TRBJ1-2; tentatively, D is TRBD1 (5 bases). The V gene's germline CDR1 is LGHDT and CDR2 YNNKEL (reference sequence). CDR3 size: 13 residues. V was shortened by 4 bases and J by 3 bases, with 9 bases between the two germline ends.

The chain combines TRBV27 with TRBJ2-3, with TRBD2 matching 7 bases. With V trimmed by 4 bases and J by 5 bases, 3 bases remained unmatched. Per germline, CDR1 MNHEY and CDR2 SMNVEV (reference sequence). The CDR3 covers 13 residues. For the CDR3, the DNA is TGTGCCAGCAGTTGGAGGGAGGGAGATACGCAGTATTTT. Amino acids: CASSWREGDTQYF.

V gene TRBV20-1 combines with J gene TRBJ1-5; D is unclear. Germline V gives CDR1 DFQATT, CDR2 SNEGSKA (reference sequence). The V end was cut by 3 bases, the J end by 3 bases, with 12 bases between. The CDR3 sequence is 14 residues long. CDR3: CSASRGLDNQPQHF. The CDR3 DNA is TGCAGTGCTAGTCGAGGGTTAGACAATCAGCCCCAGCATTTT.

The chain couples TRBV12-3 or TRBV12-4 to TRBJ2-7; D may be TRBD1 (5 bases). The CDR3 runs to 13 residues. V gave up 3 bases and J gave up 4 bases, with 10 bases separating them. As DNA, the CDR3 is TGTGCCAGCAGTTTGGGCAGGGTATACGAGCAGTACTTC. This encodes CASSLGRVYEQYF.

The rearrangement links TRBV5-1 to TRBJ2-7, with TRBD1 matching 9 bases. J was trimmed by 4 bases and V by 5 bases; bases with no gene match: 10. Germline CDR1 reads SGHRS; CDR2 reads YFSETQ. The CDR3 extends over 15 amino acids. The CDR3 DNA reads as TGCGCCAGCAGGCTAACCGGGACAGGGTTTTACGAGCAGTACTTC. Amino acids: CASRLTGTGFYEQYF.

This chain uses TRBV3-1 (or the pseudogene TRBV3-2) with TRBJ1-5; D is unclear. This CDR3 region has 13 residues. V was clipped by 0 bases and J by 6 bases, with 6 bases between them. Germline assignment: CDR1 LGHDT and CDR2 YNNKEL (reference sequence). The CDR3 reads CASSQDRRQPQHF. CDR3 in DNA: TGTGCCAGCAGCCAAGATCGCCGTCAGCCCCAGCATTTT.

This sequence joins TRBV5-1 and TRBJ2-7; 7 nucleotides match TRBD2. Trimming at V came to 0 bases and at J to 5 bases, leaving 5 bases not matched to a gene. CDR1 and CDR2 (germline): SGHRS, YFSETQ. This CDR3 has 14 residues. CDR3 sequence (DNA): TGCGCCAGCAGCTTGGTGGGAGGGCAAGACGAGCAGTACTTC. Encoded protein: CASSLVGGQDEQYF.

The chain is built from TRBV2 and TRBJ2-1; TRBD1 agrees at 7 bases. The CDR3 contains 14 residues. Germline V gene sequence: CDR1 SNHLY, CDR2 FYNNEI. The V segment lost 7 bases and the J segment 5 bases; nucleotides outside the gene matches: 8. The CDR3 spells CASTEPGTDNEQFF. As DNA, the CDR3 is TGTGCCAGCACTGAGCCCGGGACAGACAATGAGCAGTTCTTC.

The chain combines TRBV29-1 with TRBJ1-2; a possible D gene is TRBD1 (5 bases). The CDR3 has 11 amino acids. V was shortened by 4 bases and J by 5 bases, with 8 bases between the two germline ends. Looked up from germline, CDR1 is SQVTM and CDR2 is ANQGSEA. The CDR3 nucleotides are TGCAGCGTTGGTGAGGGGTATGGCTACACCTTC. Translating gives CSVGEGYGYTF.

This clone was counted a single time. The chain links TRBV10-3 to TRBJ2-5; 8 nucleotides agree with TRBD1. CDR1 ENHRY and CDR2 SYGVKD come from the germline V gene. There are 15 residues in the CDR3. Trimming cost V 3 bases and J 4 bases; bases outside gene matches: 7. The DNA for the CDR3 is TGTGCCATCAGTGAACAATTAACAGGGGGAGAGACCCAGTACTTC. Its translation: CAISEQLTGGETQYF.